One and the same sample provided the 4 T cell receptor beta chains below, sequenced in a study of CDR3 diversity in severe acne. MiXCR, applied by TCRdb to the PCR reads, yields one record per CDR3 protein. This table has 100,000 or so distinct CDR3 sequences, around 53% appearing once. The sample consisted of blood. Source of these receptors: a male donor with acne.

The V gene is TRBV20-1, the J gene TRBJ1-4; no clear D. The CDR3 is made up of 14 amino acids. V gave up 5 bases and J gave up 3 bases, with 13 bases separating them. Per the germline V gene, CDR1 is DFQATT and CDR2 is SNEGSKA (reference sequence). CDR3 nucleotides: TGCAGTGCTCGAGGACGGATCCCTAATGAAAAACTGTTTTTT. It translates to CSARGRIPNEKLFF.

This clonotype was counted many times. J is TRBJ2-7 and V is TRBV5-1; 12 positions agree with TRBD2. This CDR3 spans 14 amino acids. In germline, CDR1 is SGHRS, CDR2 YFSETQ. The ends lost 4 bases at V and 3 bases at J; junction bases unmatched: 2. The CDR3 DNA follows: TGCGCCAGCAGCCTGACTAGCGGGAGCTACGAGCAGTACTTC. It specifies CASSLTSGSYEQYF. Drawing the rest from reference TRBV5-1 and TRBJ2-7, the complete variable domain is KAGVTQTPRYLIKTRGQQVTLSCSPISGHRSVSWYQQTPGQGLQFLFEYFSETQRNKGNFPGRFSGRQFSNSRSEMNVSTLELGDSALYLCASSLTSGSYEQYFGPGTRLTVT.

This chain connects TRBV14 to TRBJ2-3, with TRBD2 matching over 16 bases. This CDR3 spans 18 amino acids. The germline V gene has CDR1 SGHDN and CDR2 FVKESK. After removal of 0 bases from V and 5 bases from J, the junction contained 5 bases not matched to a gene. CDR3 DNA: TGTGCCAGCAGCCAAGATGGGACTAGCGGGGGGGCCGGAGATACGCAGTATTTT. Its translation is CASSQDGTSGGAGDTQYF. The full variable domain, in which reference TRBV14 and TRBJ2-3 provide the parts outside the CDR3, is EAGVTQFPSHSVIEKGQTVTLRCDPISGHDNLYWYRRVMGKEIKFLLHFVKESKQDESGMPNNRFLAERTGGTYSTLKVQPAELEDSGVYFCASSQDGTSGGAGDTQYFGPGTRLTVL.

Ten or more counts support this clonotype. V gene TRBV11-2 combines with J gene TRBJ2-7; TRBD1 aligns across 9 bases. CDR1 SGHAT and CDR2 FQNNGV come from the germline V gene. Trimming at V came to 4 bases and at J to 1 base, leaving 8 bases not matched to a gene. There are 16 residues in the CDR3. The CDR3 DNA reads TGTGCCAGCAGCTATCCCGGGACAGGGTCATCCTACGAGCAGTACTTC. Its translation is CASSYPGTGSSYEQYF. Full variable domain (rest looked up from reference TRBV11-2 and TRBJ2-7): EAGVAQSPRYKIIEKRQSVAFWCNPISGHATLYWYQQILGQGPKLLIQFQNNGVVDDSQLPKDRFSAERLKGVDSTLKIQPAKLEDSAVYLCASSYPGTGSSYEQYFGPGTRLTVT.